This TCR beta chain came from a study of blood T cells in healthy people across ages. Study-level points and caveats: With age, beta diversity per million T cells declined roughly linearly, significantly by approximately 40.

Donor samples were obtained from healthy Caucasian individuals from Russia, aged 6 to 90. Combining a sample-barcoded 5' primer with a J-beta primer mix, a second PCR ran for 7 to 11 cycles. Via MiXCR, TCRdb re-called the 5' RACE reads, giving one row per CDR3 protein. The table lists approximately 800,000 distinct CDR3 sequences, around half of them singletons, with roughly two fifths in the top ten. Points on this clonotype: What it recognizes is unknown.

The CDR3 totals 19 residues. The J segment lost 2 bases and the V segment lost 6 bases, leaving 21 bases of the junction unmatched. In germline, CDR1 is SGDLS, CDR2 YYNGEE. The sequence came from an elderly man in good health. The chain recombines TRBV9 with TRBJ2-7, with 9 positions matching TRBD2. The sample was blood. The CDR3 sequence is CASTTPGRLAVTFTYEQYF. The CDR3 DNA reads TGTGCCAGCACCACCCCGGGGAGACTAGCGGTTACCTTTACCTACGAGCAGTACTTC. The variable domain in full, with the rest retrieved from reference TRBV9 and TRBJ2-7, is DSGVTQTPKHLITATGQRVTLRCSPRSGDLSVYWYQQSLDQGLQFLIQYYNGEERAKGNILERFSAQQFPDLHSELNLSSLELGDSALYFCASTTPGRLAVTFTYEQYFGPGTRLTVT.